Following are 25 T cell receptor beta chains from one sample sequenced in a study of T cells in Graves' hyperthyroidism and ophthalmopathy. Amplification yielded TCR beta CDR3 regions, with RNA transcripts as the source. HTBI primers were used for first-round RT-PCR of the TCR CDR3. TCRdb used MiXCR to reprocess the multiplex PCR reads, holding one entry per CDR3 protein. The top ten clones hold 3% to 4% of a sample with approximately 620,000 distinct CDR3 sequences, roughly a sixth of them seen once. The sequencing input was blood. The source of these receptors is a woman aged 40 to 55 with Graves' ophthalmopathy.

V is TRBV6-2 or TRBV6-3 and J is TRBJ2-3; the D gene is possibly TRBD2 (6 bases). The CDR3 loop spans 15 amino acids. The germline V and J ends were trimmed by 7 bases and 4 bases, with 18 bases remaining between them. Germline CDR1 is MNHEY and CDR2 is SVGEGT. This CDR3 is CASKELGGVSDTQYF. The CDR3 nucleotides are TGTGCCAGCAAAGAACTCGGGGGAGTATCAGATACGCAGTATTTT.

The chain couples TRBV5-1 to TRBJ2-5, with a possible D match to TRBD2 (6 bases). From germline, CDR1 is SGHRS and CDR2 YFSETQ. This CDR3 is 15 amino acids long. Trimming took 4 bases from V and 5 from J, leaving 18 bases between them. The CDR3 region has the DNA TGCGCCAGCAGCGGTGGAAGGGGAGGCGGGGAGACCCAGTACTTC. This gives the protein CASSGGRGGGETQYF.

Of note for this clonotype: A much more abundant neighbour one base away suggests this may be a read error. This chain links TRBV6-2 or TRBV6-3 with TRBJ1-5; a possible D gene is TRBD1 (5 bases). Looked up from germline, CDR1 is MNHEY and CDR2 is SVGEGT. The CDR3 totals 13 residues. This CDR3 reads CTSSGDENQPQHF. In DNA, the CDR3 is TGTACCAGCAGTGGGGACGAAAATCAGCCCCAGCATTTT.

The chain uses TRBV7-2 and TRBJ1-1; D call uncertain. Looked up from germline, CDR1 is SGHTA and CDR2 is FQGNSA. This CDR3 spans 15 amino acids. Trimming pared 1 base from V and 0 bases from J, leaving 9 bases between. CDR3 DNA: TGTGCCAGCAGCTTAGTCCGACACGTGAACACTGAAGCTTTCTTT. Encoded protein: CASSLVRHVNTEAFF.

This clonotype was found many times. The V call is TRBV11-2, the J call TRBJ1-1, with D possibly matching TRBD1 (6 bases). CDR1 SGHAT and CDR2 FQNNGV come from the germline V gene. CDR3 length equals 15 residues. V gave up 4 bases and J gave up 2 bases, with 14 bases separating them. CDR3 residues: CASSSATGFNTEAFF. CDR3 coding DNA: TGTGCCAGCAGCTCGGCGACAGGATTTAACACTGAAGCTTTCTTT.

This clonotype was detected ten times or more. The chain employs TRBV6-1 and TRBJ2-5; 14 bases align to TRBD2. The CDR3 sequence is 17 residues long. Germline V gives CDR1 MNHNS, CDR2 SASEGT. With V trimmed by 8 bases and J by 4 bases, 12 bases remained unmatched. The CDR3, as DNA: TGTGCCAGCCGGGGGACTAGCGGGGGCCGCGCGGTAGAGACCCAGTACTTC. This translates into CASRGTSGGRAVETQYF.

This clonotype was seen at least ten times. The rearrangement joins TRBV28 to TRBJ2-7; 8 nucleotides agree with TRBD2. Germline CDR1 is MDHEN and CDR2 is SYDVKM. The CDR3 sequence is 17 residues long. V shed 5 bases, J shed 2 bases, and the junction held 14 bases outside the gene matches. CDR3 bases: TGTGCCAGCAGTCTAACCCATGTAGCGGGAATCACCTACGAGCAGTACTTC. Translated: CASSLTHVAGITYEQYF.

The genes are TRBV2 and TRBJ2-3; D possibly corresponds to TRBD2 (5 bases). This CDR3 spans 15 amino acids. Germline-derived CDR1 and CDR2 are SNHLY and FYNNEI. V was clipped by 2 bases and J by 2 bases, with 11 bases between them. The CDR3 here is CASSENGVTTDTQYF. The DNA of the CDR3 is TGTGCCAGCAGTGAAAACGGGGTAACCACAGATACGCAGTATTTT.

In this sample, this clonotype turned up many times. The chain links TRBV29-1 to TRBJ2-1; 8 bases line up with TRBD2. Germline values: CDR1 SQVTM, CDR2 ANQGSEA. V was pared by 3 bases and J by 9 bases, with 10 bases of the junction left unmatched. The CDR3 loop spans 14 amino acids. In DNA, the CDR3 is TGCAGCGTTGAGGCTCGAGCGGGAGTAGTTGAGCAGTTCTTC. This sequence encodes CSVEARAGVVEQFF.

This clonotype was seen many times. This chain joins TRBV10-2 and TRBJ1-5; a possible D gene is TRBD1 (5 bases). Germline CDR1 WSHSY, CDR2 SAAADI. The V and J ends lost 10 bases and 4 bases respectively, with 17 bases between them. The CDR3 has 14 amino acids. The CDR3 region is CATKPGTANQPQHF. DNA for the CDR3: TGCGCCACCAAACCCGGGACCGCGAATCAGCCCCAGCATTTT.

This clonotype occurred many times. The V gene is TRBV3-1, the J gene TRBJ2-5; 7 nucleotides line up with TRBD2. The CDR3 is 15 residues long. Per germline, CDR1 LGHDT and CDR2 YNNKEL (reference sequence). After removal of 0 bases from V and 5 bases from J, the junction contained 6 bases not matched to a gene. CDR3 DNA sequence: TGTGCCAGCAGCCAAGATCTGGGGGGGATTGAGACCCAGTACTTC. Translation: CASSQDLGGIETQYF.

This clonotype appeared many times. This sequence joins TRBV7-8 and TRBJ2-7; TRBD2 aligns across 8 bases. Germline V CDR1 and CDR2: SGHVS, FQNEAQ. The CDR3 totals 14 residues. V gave up 6 bases and J gave up 4 bases; unmatched junction bases: 8. The CDR3 nucleotides read TGTGCCAGCAGGGGACTAGGCCCGTTATACGAGCAGTACTTC. Its protein product is CASRGLGPLYEQYF.

J is TRBJ2-5 and V is TRBV29-1; TRBD1 is a possible D gene (6 bases). This CDR3 has 12 amino acids. Germline values: CDR1 SQVTM, CDR2 ANQGSEA. Trimming removed 8 bases at V and 4 bases at J, with 14 bases between. The CDR3 region is CSYDTGSETQYF. The CDR3 DNA sequence: TGCAGCTACGATACAGGGTCAGAGACCCAGTACTTC.

This clonotype occurred a few times. The chain has TRBV11-2 and TRBJ1-1; D remains unclear. In germline, CDR1 is SGHAT, CDR2 FQNNGV. This CDR3 is built from 12 residues. Trimming pared 3 bases from V and 10 bases from J, leaving 12 bases between. CDR3: CASSFPQAPAFF. The CDR3 nucleotides read TGTGCCAGCAGCTTCCCCCAAGCCCCAGCTTTCTTT.

This clonotype was recorded many times. The chain employs TRBV5-6 and TRBJ2-7; 7 bases are shared with TRBD2. The germline V gene encodes CDR1 SGHDT and CDR2 YYEEEE. The trim removed 1 base at V and 5 bases at J, leaving 9 bases unmatched. CDR3 length: 15 residues. CDR3 sequence (DNA): TGTGCCAGCAGCTTGTATGCCGCGGGAGAAAACGAGCAGTACTTC. Its translation is CASSLYAAGENEQYF.

At least ten counts were recorded for this clonotype. The chain has TRBV5-1 and TRBJ2-1, with 12 bases lining up with TRBD2. CDR1 SGHRS and CDR2 YFSETQ come from the germline V gene. V trimming: 0 bases; J trimming: 8 bases; junction bases outside the gene matches: 6. This CDR3 spans 16 amino acids. CDR3 residues: CASSLVTSGGPHEQFF. CDR3 DNA sequence: TGCGCCAGCAGCTTGGTTACTAGCGGGGGGCCCCATGAGCAGTTCTTC.

This clonotype was recorded only once. Compared with germline, one end of the junction differs, possibly owing to a read error. DNA for the CDR3: TGCAGTGCTAGGGTCGGGACAGGCAACTCCCACGAGCAGTACTTC. This sequence encodes CSARVGTGNSHEQYF. The chain links TRBV20-1 to TRBJ2-7; TRBD1 matches 8 bases. The CDR3 is 15 amino acids. Germline V gene data show CDR1 as DFQATT and CDR2 as SNEGSKA (reference sequence).

The rearrangement links TRBV20-1 to TRBJ2-1; D may correspond to TRBD1 or TRBD2 (5 bases each). The germline CDR1 and CDR2 sequences are DFQATT and SNEGSKA (reference sequence). This CDR3 contains 12 residues. Trimming shortened V by 3 bases and J by 6 bases, and 9 bases separated the two germline ends. The CDR3 region is CSASQGVNEQFF. The CDR3 nucleotides read TGCAGTGCTAGTCAGGGAGTCAATGAGCAGTTCTTC.

This clonotype has at least ten counts. The genes are TRBV12-3 or TRBV12-4 and TRBJ2-7; 7 nucleotides align to TRBD1. The trim removed 8 bases at V and 1 base at J, leaving 2 bases unmatched. The CDR3 length is 12 residues. The CDR3: CASQTGSYEQYF. In DNA, the CDR3 is TGTGCCAGCCAGACAGGGTCCTACGAGCAGTACTTC.

This clonotype turned up a few times. The rearrangement links TRBV19 to TRBJ1-1; D is uncertain. Germline-derived CDR1 and CDR2 are LNHDA and SQIVND (reference sequence). Trimming left V 11 bases short and J 2 bases short, with 15 bases between. CDR3 size: 13 residues. The CDR3 DNA sequence: TGTGCCGGCCACCCCCCGGGTAACACTGAAGCTTTCTTT. Translating gives CAGHPPGNTEAFF.

This clonotype was observed many times. The chain couples TRBV12-3 or TRBV12-4 to TRBJ1-1; no reliable D call. This CDR3 is built from 13 residues. Trimming pared 1 base from V and 4 bases from J, leaving 7 bases between. CDR3 nucleotide sequence: TGTGCCAGCAGTTTAGGGATGGGCACTGAAGCTTTCTTT. Protein: CASSLGMGTEAFF.

This clonotype came up a few times. The CDR3 DNA follows: TGCGCCAGCAGCTTTCTAGACACGAGCTCCTACGAGCAGTACTTC. Its translation: CASSFLDTSSYEQYF. The gene calls are TRBV5-1 and TRBJ2-7; D remains ambiguous. Germline V gene sequence: CDR1 SGHRS, CDR2 YFSETQ. The V and J ends lost 2 bases and 0 bases respectively, with 12 bases between them. This CDR3 has 15 residues.

This clonotype has ten or more counts. This chain connects TRBV5-8 to TRBJ1-6, with TRBD1 as a possible D gene (5 bases). V was pared by 5 bases and J by 10 bases, with 13 bases between. Germline CDR1 reads SGHTS; CDR2 reads YDEGEE. CDR3 size: 13 residues. CDR3 DNA sequence: TGTGCCAGCAGGGGACTTTTTGGATCACCCCTCCACTTT. Amino acid sequence: CASRGLFGSPLHF.

The rearrangement joins TRBV20-1 to TRBJ2-2, with TRBD2 matching 9 bases. The CDR3 covers 13 residues. V lost 5 bases, J lost 6 bases, and 4 bases stayed unmatched. Germline V lookup: CDR1 DFQATT, CDR2 SNEGSKA (reference sequence). CDR3 sequence: CSARREGPGELFF. The CDR3 DNA is TGCAGTGCTCGGCGGGAGGGCCCCGGGGAGCTGTTTTTT.

This clonotype was picked up many times. The CDR3 DNA is TGCAGTGCTAGTCCTTGGCGGGGGGCCCCCACAGATACGCAGTATTTT. Its protein product is CSASPWRGAPTDTQYF. V usage is TRBV20-1 and J usage is TRBJ2-3; 8 bases line up with TRBD2. Germline CDR1 is DFQATT and CDR2 is SNEGSKA (reference sequence). V dropped 3 bases and J dropped 2; count of bases not matched to a gene: 10. This CDR3 comprises 16 residues.